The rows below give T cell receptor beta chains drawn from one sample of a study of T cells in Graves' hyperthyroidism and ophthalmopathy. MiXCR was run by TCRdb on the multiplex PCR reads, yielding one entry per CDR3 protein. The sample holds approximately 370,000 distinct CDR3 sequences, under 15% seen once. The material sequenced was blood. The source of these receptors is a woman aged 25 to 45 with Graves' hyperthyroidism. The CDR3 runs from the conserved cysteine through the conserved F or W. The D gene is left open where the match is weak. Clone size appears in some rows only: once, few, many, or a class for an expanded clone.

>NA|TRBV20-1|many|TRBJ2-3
CSAREQGFTDTQYF
TGCAGTGCTAGAGAACAGGGATTTACAGATACGCAGTATTTT
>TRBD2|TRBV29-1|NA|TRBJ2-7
CSARLAGGPERSYEQYF
TGCAGCGCCCGACTAGCGGGAGGGCCAGAACGGTCCTACGAGCAGTACTTC
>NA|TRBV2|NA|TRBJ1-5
CASSRDIEPQHF
TGTGCCAGCAGTAGGGACATTGAGCCCCAGCATTTT
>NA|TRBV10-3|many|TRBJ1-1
CAIKEEMNTEAFF
TGTGCCATCAAAGAGGAAATGAACACTGAAGCTTTCTTT
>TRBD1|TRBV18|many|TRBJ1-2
CASHGQGSSGYGYTF
TGTGCCAGCCATGGACAGGGCTCTTCGGGCTATGGCTACACCTTC
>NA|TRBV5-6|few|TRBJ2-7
CASTLGAGSAYEQYF
TGTGCCAGCACCCTGGGGGCAGGGTCGGCCTACGAGCAGTACTTC
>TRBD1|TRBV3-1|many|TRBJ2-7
CASSQDEFGDRLSYEQYF
TGTGCCAGCAGCCAAGATGAGTTTGGGGACAGGCTATCCTACGAGCAGTACTTC
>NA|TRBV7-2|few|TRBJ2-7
CASSSIPYEQYF
TGTGCCAGCAGCTCCATTCCCTACGAGCAGTACTTC
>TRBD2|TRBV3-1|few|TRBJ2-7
CASSQVGAPGLAGSYKQYF
TGTGCCAGCAGCCAAGTGGGGGCCCCGGGACTAGCGGGCTCCTACAAGCAGTACTTC
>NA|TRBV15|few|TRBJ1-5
CATGSKVGQPQHF
TGTGCCACCGGGTCTAAAGTAGGACAGCCCCAGCATTTT
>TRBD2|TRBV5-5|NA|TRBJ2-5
CASSTGLAGGPQETQYF
TGTGCCAGCAGCACTGGACTAGCGGGAGGTCCCCAAGAGACCCAGTACTTC
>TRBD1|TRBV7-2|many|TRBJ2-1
CASSLPGQGVDEQFF
TGTGCCAGCAGCCTCCCTGGCCAGGGGGTGGATGAGCAGTTCTTC
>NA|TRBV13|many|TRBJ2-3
CASSLVADTQYF
TGCGCCAGCAGCTTGGTCGCAGATACGCAGTATTTT
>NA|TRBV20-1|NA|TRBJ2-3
CSARRQGPGARAGDTQYF
TGCAGTGCTAGACGGCAGGGGCCCGGAGCTAGAGCTGGAGATACGCAGTATTTT
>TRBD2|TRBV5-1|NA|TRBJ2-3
CASSWRAGTSGIIDTQYF
TGCGCCAGCAGCTGGAGGGCCGGGACTAGCGGGATTATAGATACGCAGTATTTT
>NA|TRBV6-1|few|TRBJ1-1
CASRGVLGNTEAFF
TGTGCCAGCAGGGGGGTGTTGGGGAACACTGAAGCTTTCTTT
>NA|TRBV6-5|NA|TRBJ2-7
CASSYGGFEGSYEQYF
TGTGCCAGCAGTTATGGGGGTTTTGAGGGTTCCTACGAGCAGTACTTC
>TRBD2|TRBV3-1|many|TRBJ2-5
CASSPLAGRIQETQYF
TGTGCCAGCAGCCCCTTAGCGGGACGGATACAAGAGACCCAGTACTTC